This T cell receptor (beta chain) came from a study of shared clonotypes between healthy human individuals. Assay used: immunoSEQ multiplex PCR; TCRdb lists only in-frame clones, some missing. The sample shows approximately 500,000 clones, 70% to 85% of them seen only once. This clone showed up just a few times. What was sequenced was PBMCs. The sequence was obtained from a woman between 40 and 55 years old in good health. Some clones in this sample may be carry-over from other donors' samples.

The CDR3 sequence is CAISMDRDYGYTF. In nucleotides, the CDR3 is TGTGCCATCAGTATGGACCGCGACTATGGCTACACCTTC. This chain connects TRBV10-3 to TRBJ1-2; no clear D gene. Germline assignment: CDR1 ENHRY and CDR2 SYGVKD. The CDR3 is made up of 13 amino acids. Between the trimmed V and J ends, which lost 5 bases and 3 bases, there was a span of 10 bases.